The 16 T cell receptor beta chains given below trace back to one sample, sequenced in a study of T-cell reconstitution after alpha-beta-depleted transplantation in children. Preparation of the TCRbeta library involved a method that used unique molecular identifiers. TCRdb reanalysed the PCR reads using MiXCR and keeps one entry per CDR3 protein. The sample holds a few hundred thousand distinct CDR3 sequences, roughly 25% seen once. Sequencing used PBMCs, mostly from graft donor cells, obtained 180 days after TCRalphabeta/CD19-depleted stem cell transplant. The receptors shown here come from a male patient between 5 and 17 years old who had a stem cell transplant for acute lymphoblastic leukemia, so the T cells may come from the graft donor.

The table lists this clonotype with a few counts. The chain recombines TRBV6-5 with TRBJ1-1; maybe TRBD1 (5 bases). This CDR3 spans 15 amino acids. Germline V lookup: CDR1 MNHEY, CDR2 SVGAGI. V was clipped by 0 bases and J by 0 bases, with 8 bases between them. The CDR3 DNA is TGTGCCAGCAGTTACTCGGAGGGGATGAACACTGAAGCTTTCTTT. Residues: CASSYSEGMNTEAFF.

This clonotype was seen once. The chain recombines TRBV10-3 with TRBJ1-2; no firm D call. Deletions cut 2 bases from V and 4 bases from J, with 8 bases between. This CDR3 region has 13 residues. Germline assignment: CDR1 ENHRY and CDR2 SYGVKD. The chain's CDR3 is CAISEGRPYGYTF. The CDR3 bases are TGTGCCATCAGTGAGGGCAGACCCTATGGCTACACCTTC.

The chain links TRBV20-1 to TRBJ1-5; D remains ambiguous. Germline V gene data show CDR1 as DFQATT and CDR2 as SNEGSKA (reference sequence). The CDR3 covers 13 residues. V was shortened by 0 bases and J by 7 bases, with 10 bases between the two germline ends. The CDR3: CSARDDQDQPQHF. The CDR3 DNA sequence: TGCAGTGCTAGAGATGACCAGGACCAGCCCCAGCATTTT.

This clonotype was picked up a small number of times. The rearrangement joins TRBV13 to TRBJ2-5; 8 bases fit TRBD2. Germline CDR1 is PRHDT and CDR2 is FYEKMQ (reference sequence). The CDR3 runs 18 residues. V was pared by 4 bases and J by 4 bases, with 17 bases of the junction left unmatched. The CDR3 region is CASSSPEAGGLRGETQYF. CDR3 coding DNA: TGTGCCAGCAGCTCCCCCGAGGCGGGAGGACTACGGGGAGAGACCCAGTACTTC.

This clonotype was observed a few times. The chain has TRBV4-1 and TRBJ1-1; D not certain. Germline V gives CDR1 MGHRA, CDR2 YSYEKL. Trimming shortened V by 3 bases and J by 1 base, and 15 bases separated the two germline ends. The CDR3 consists of 16 residues. The DNA of the CDR3 is TGCGCCAGCAGCCACCTTGGCTTCCCAGGGAACACTGAAGCTTTCTTT. Translating it yields CASSHLGFPGNTEAFF.

This clonotype was counted only a few times. The chain combines TRBV29-1 with TRBJ1-2; a weak D match, TRBD1 (5 bases). Trimming took off 4 bases at V and 4 bases at J, with 19 bases between the two ends. Germline V gene lookup returns CDR1 SQVTM and CDR2 ANQGSEA. There are 15 residues in the CDR3. The CDR3 DNA follows: TGCAGCGTTGTTGGGTTGGGTCAGGGAGTCTATGGCTACACCTTC. Residues: CSVVGLGQGVYGYTF.

The rearrangement links TRBV20-1 to TRBJ2-5, with a possible D match to TRBD1 (5 bases). Germline V CDR1 and CDR2: DFQATT, SNEGSKA (reference sequence). V lost 6 bases to trimming and J lost 0 bases, with 14 bases between them. CDR3 length equals 14 residues. The CDR3 here is CSALPTAYQETQYF. CDR3 coding DNA: TGCAGTGCCTTGCCGACAGCGTACCAAGAGACCCAGTACTTC.

In its sample, this clonotype was seen many times. The J gene is TRBJ2-1, the V gene TRBV20-1, with 10 nucleotides matching TRBD2. Germline-derived CDR1 and CDR2 are DFQATT and SNEGSKA (reference sequence). The V segment lost 3 bases and the J segment 1 base; nucleotides outside the gene matches: 12. This CDR3 is 18 amino acids long. CDR3 nucleotide sequence: TGCAGTGCTAGGGGGGCGCTAGCGGGAGTTAGGTCCTACAATGAGCAGTTCTTC. It yields the protein CSARGALAGVRSYNEQFF.

The chain is built from TRBV5-1 and TRBJ1-1; perhaps TRBD1 as D (5 bases). CDR3 length equals 13 residues. Trimming took 0 bases from V and 6 from J, leaving 9 bases between them. Germline values: CDR1 SGHRS, CDR2 YFSETQ. The CDR3 sequence is CASSLEGNPEAFF. The CDR3 nucleotides are TGCGCCAGCAGCTTGGAGGGGAATCCTGAAGCTTTCTTT.

The rearrangement joins TRBV27 to TRBJ2-3; TRBD1 agrees at 7 bases. This CDR3 spans 17 amino acids. After removal of 5 bases from V and 2 bases from J, the junction contained 13 bases not matched to a gene. Looked up from germline, CDR1 is MNHEY and CDR2 is SMNVEV (reference sequence). The CDR3 loop reads CASSPIYGQANTDTQYF. For the CDR3, the DNA is TGTGCCAGCAGTCCCATCTACGGACAGGCCAACACAGATACGCAGTATTTT.

V is TRBV11-2 and J is TRBJ2-5; D not certain. The CDR3 loop spans 14 amino acids. Germline V gives CDR1 SGHAT, CDR2 FQNNGV. Trimming removed 3 bases from V and 5 bases from J, with 13 bases in between. This CDR3 reads CASSFPGRMETQYF. For the CDR3, the DNA is TGTGCCAGCAGCTTTCCGGGTCGCATGGAGACCCAGTACTTC.

This clonotype was seen only a few times. This chain uses TRBV11-2 with TRBJ2-2, with D perhaps TRBD1 (5 bases). The germline V and J ends were trimmed by 0 bases and 3 bases, with 20 bases remaining between them. The V gene's germline CDR1 is SGHAT and CDR2 FQNNGV. The CDR3 has 19 residues. CDR3 coding DNA: TGTGCCAGCAGCTTAGATCTGACCCGGCCCAGGGTCGACACCGGGGAGCTGTTTTTT. It specifies CASSLDLTRPRVDTGELFF. The whole variable domain, filled in from reference TRBV11-2 and TRBJ2-2, reads EAGVAQSPRYKIIEKRQSVAFWCNPISGHATLYWYQQILGQGPKLLIQFQNNGVVDDSQLPKDRFSAERLKGVDSTLKIQPAKLEDSAVYLCASSLDLTRPRVDTGELFFGEGSRLTVL.

The chain links TRBV28 to TRBJ2-7; no firm D call. CDR3 length: 14 residues. V dropped 5 bases and J dropped 2 bases, with 13 bases sitting between them. CDR1 is MDHEN, CDR2 SYDVKM, per germline. This CDR3 reads CASSRPDRAYEQYF. The CDR3 DNA is TGTGCCAGCAGTCGCCCCGATAGGGCCTACGAGCAGTACTTC.

This sequence joins TRBV4-2 and TRBJ2-3; D uncertain. The CDR3 length is 11 residues. V lost 4 bases to trimming and J lost 9 bases, with 8 bases between them. From germline, CDR1 is LGHNA and CDR2 YNFKEQ. The CDR3 DNA follows: TGTGCCAGCAGCCTTGACCACACGCAGTATTTT. Translated: CASSLDHTQYF.

This clonotype was counted many times. The rearrangement joins TRBV15 to TRBJ2-7, with D perhaps TRBD1 or TRBD2 (6 bases each). This CDR3 contains 15 residues. Germline V gives CDR1 LNHNV, CDR2 YYDKDF (reference sequence). V was pared by 3 bases and J by 1 base, with 13 bases between. Here the CDR3 reads CATSSPGAGSYEQYF. DNA of the CDR3: TGTGCCACCAGCAGTCCGGGGGCTGGGTCCTACGAGCAGTACTTC.

This chain joins TRBV29-1 and TRBJ2-7, with a tentative D call TRBD2 (5 bases). Between the trimmed V and J ends, which lost 3 bases and 2 bases, there was a span of 14 bases. The CDR3 spans 14 residues. CDR1 is SQVTM, CDR2 ANQGSEA, per germline. DNA for the CDR3: TGCAGCGTTGACGGGCTAGCAGGAGCCTACGAGCAGTACTTC. It translates to CSVDGLAGAYEQYF.